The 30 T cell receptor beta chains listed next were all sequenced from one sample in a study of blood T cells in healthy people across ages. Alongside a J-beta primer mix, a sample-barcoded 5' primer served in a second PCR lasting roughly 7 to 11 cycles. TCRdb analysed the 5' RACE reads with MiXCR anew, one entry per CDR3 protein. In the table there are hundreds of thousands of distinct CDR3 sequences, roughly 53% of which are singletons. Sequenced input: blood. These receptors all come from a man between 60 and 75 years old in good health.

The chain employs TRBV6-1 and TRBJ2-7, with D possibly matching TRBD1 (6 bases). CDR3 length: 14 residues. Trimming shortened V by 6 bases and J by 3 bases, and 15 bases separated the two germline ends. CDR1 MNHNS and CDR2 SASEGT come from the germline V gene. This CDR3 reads CASRPGAAYYEQYF. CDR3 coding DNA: TGTGCCAGCAGGCCAGGGGCCGCCTACTACGAGCAGTACTTC.

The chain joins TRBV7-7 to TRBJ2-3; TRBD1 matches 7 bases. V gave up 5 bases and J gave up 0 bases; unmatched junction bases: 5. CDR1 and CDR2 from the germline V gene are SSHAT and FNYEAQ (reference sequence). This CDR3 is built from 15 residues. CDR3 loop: CASSLRGLSTDTQYF. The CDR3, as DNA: TGTGCCAGCAGCCTAAGGGGGCTTAGCACAGATACGCAGTATTTT.

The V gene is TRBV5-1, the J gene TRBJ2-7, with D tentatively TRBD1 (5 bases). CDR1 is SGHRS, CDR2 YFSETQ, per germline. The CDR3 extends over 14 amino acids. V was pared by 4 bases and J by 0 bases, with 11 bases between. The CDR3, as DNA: TGCGCCAGCAGCCTACCTGACAGCTCCTACGAGCAGTACTTC. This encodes CASSLPDSSYEQYF.

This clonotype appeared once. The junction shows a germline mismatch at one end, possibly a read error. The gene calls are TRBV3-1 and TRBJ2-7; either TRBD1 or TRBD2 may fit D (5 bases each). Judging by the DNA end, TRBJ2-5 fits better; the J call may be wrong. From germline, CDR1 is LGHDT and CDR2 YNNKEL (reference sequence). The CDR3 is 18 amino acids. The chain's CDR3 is CASNQDWGTGPLGETQYF. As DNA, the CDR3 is TGTGCCAGCAACCAAGATTGGGGGACCGGACCTCTGGGGGAGACCCAGTACTTC.

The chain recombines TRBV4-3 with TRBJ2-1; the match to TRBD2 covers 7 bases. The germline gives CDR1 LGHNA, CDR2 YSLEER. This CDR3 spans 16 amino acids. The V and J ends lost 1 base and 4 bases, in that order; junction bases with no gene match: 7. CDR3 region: CASSQGTSDIYNEQFF. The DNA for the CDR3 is TGCGCCAGCAGCCAAGGGACTAGTGATATATACAATGAGCAGTTCTTC.

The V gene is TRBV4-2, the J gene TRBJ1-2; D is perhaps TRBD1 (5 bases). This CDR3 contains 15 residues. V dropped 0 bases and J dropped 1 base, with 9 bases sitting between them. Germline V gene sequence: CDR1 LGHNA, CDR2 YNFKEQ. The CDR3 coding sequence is TGTGCCAGCAGCCAAGAGAGGGGCCTTAACTATGGCTACACCTTC. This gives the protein CASSQERGLNYGYTF.

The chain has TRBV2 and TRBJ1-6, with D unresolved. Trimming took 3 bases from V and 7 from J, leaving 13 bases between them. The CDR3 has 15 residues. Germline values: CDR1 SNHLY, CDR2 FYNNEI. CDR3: CASSEIITGNSPLHF. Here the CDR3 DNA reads TGTGCCAGCAGTGAGATAATCACGGGGAATTCACCCCTCCACTTT.

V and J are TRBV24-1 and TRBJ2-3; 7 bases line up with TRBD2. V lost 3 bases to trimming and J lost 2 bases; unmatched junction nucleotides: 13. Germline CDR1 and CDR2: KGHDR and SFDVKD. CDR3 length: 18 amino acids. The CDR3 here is CATSDPSTAGRATDTQYF. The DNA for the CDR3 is TGTGCCACCAGTGATCCATCCACAGCGGGGAGGGCCACAGATACGCAGTATTTT.

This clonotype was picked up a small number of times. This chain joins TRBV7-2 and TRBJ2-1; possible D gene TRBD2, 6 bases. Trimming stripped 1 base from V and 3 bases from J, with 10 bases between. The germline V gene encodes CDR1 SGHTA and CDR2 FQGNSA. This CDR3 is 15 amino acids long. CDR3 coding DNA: TGTGCCAGCAGCTTAGAGGAGGGGCGCTACAATGAGCAGTTCTTC. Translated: CASSLEEGRYNEQFF.

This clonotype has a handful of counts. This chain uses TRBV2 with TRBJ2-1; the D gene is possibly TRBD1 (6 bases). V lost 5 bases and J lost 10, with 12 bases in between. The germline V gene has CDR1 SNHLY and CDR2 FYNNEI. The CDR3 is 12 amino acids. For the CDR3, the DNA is TGTGCCAGCAGTCTGGACAGCCCCGAGCAGTTCTTC. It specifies CASSLDSPEQFF.

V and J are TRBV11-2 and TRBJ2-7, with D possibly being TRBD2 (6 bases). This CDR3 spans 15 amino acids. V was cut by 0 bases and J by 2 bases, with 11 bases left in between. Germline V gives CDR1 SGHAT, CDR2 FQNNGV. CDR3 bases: TGTGCCAGCAGCTTAGACCCCGGGACTCCCTACGAGCAGTACTTC. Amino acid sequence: CASSLDPGTPYEQYF.

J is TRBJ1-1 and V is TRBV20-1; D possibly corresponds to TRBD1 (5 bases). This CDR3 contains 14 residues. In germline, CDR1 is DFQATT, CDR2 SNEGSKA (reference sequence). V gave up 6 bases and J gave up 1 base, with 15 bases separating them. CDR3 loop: CSAIPGRTNTEAFF. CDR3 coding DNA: TGCAGTGCCATACCGGGACGGACGAACACTGAAGCTTTCTTT.

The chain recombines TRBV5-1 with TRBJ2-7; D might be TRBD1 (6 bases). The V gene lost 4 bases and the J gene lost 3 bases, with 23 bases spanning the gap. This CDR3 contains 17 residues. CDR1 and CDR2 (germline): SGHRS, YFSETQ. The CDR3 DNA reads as TGCGCCAGCAGCCTCCTTCCCACAGGGTCAGGAGGCTACGAGCAGTACTTC. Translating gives CASSLLPTGSGGYEQYF.

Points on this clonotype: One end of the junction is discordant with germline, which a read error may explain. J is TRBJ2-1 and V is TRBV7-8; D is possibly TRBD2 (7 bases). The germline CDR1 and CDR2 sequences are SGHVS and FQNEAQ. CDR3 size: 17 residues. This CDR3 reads CASDRGGGITAYNERFF. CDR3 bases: TGTGCCAGCGATAGAGGGGGGGGCATTACGGCCTACAATGAGCGGTTCTTC.

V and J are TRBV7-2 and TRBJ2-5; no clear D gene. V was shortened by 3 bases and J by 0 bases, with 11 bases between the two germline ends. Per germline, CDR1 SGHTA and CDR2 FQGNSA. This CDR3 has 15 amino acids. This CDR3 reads CASSFQAGDQETQYF. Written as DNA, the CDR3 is TGTGCCAGCAGCTTTCAGGCCGGCGACCAAGAGACCCAGTACTTC.

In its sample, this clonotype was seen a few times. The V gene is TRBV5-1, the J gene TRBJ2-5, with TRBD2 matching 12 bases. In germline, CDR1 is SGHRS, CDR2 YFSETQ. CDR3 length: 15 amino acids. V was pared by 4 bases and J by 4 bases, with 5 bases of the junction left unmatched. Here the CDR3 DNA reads TGCGCCAGCAGCCGTCCGACTAGCGGGGGAGAGACCCAGTACTTC. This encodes CASSRPTSGGETQYF. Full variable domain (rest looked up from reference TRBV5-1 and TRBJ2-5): KAGVTQTPRYLIKTRGQQVTLSCSPISGHRSVSWYQQTPGQGLQFLFEYFSETQRNKGNFPGRFSGRQFSNSRSEMNVSTLELGDSALYLCASSRPTSGGETQYFGPGTRLLVL.

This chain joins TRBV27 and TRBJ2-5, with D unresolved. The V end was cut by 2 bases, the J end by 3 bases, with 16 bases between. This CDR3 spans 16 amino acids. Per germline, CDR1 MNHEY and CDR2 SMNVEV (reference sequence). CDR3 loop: CASSLNGAGTEETQYF. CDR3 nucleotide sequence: TGTGCCAGCAGTTTAAATGGTGCCGGCACTGAAGAGACCCAGTACTTC.

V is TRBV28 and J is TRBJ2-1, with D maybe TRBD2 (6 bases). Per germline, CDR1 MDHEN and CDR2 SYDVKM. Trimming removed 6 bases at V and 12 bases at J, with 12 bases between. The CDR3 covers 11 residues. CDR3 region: CASSRQRAQFF. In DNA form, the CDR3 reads TGTGCCAGCAGCCGTCAGCGGGCGCAGTTCTTC.

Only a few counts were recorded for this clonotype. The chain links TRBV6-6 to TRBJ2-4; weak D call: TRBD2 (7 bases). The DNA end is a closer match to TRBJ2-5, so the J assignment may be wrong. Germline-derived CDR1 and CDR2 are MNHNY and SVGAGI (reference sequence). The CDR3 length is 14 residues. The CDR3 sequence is CASSYRGGGETQYF. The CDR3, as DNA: TGTGCCAGCAGTTATAGGGGGGGAGGAGAGACCCAGTACTTC.

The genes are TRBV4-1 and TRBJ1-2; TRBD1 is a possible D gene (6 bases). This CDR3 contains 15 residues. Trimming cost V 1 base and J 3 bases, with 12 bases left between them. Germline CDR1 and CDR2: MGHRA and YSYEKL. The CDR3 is CASSQGGGVYYGYTF. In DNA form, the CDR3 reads TGCGCCAGCAGCCAAGGAGGGGGTGTGTACTATGGCTACACCTTC.

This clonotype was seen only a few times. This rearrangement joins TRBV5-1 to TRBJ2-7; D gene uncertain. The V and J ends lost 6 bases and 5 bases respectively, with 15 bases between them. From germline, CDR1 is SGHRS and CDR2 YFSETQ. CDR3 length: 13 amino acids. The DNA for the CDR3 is TGCGCCAGCAAGTCGGGCCCTCGGGACGAGCAGTACTTC. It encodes CASKSGPRDEQYF.

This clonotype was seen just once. The CDR3: CASSLVGEIYGYTF. The DNA for the CDR3 is TGTGCCAGCAGCTTGGTAGGGGAGATCTATGGCTACACCTTC. This sequence joins TRBV5-5 and TRBJ1-2; tentative D call: TRBD1 (5 bases). V was cut by 0 bases and J by 4 bases, with 10 bases left in between. In germline, CDR1 is SGHKS, CDR2 YYEKEE (reference sequence). The CDR3 spans 14 residues.

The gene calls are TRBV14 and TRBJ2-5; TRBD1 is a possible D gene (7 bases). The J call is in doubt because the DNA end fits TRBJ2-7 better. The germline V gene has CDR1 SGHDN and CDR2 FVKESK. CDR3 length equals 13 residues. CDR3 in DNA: TGTGCCAGTCACAGGGGCGGGATGTACGAGCAGTACTTC. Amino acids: CASHRGGMYEQYF.

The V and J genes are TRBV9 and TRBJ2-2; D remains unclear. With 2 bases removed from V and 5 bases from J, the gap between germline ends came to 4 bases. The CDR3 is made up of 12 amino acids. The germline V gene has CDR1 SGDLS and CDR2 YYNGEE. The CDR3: CASSVLTGELFF. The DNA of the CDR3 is TGTGCCAGCAGCGTCTTAACCGGGGAGCTGTTTTTT. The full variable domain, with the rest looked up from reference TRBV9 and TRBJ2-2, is DSGVTQTPKHLITATGQRVTLRCSPRSGDLSVYWYQQSLDQGLQFLIQYYNGEERAKGNILERFSAQQFPDLHSELNLSSLELGDSALYFCASSVLTGELFFGEGSRLTVL.

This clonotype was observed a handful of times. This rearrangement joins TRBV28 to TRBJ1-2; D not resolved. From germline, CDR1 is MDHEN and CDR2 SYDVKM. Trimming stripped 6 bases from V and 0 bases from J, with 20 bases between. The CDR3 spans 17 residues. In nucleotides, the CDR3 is TGTGCCAGCAGGTACCCCGGAGGCAGAGCAGCTAACTATGGCTACACCTTC. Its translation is CASRYPGGRAANYGYTF.

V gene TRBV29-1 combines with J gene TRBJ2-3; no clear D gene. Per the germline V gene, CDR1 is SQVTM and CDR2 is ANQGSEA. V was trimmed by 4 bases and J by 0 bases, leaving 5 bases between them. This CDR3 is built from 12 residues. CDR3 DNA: TGCAGCGTTGCGGACAGCACAGATACGCAGTATTTT. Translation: CSVADSTDTQYF.

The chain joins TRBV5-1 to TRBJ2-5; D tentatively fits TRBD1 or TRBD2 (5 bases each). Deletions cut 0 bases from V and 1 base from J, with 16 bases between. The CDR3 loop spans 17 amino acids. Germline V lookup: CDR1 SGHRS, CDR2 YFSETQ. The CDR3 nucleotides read TGCGCCAGCAGCTTGGCATTGATGCAGGGAGCCCAAGAGACCCAGTACTTC. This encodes CASSLALMQGAQETQYF.

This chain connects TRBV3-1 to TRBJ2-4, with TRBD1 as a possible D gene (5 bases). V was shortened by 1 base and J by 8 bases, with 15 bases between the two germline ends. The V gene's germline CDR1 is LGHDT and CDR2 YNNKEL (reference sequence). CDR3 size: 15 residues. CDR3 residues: CASSQVSGFPDIQYF. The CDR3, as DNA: TGTGCCAGCAGCCAAGTCTCAGGGTTCCCGGACATTCAGTACTTC.

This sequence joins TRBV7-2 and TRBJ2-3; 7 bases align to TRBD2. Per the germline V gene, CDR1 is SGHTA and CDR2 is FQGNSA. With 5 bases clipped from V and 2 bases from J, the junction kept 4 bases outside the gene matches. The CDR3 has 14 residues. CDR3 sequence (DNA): TGTGCCAGCAGCCGGCGGGGGAACACAGATACGCAGTATTTT. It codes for CASSRRGNTDTQYF.

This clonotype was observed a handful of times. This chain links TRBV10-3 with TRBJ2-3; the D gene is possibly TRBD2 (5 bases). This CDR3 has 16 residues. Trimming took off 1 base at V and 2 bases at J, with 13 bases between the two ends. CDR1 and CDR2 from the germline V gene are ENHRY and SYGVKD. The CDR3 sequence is CAISEYRERVTDTQYF. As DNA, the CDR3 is TGTGCCATCAGTGAGTACCGGGAAAGAGTCACAGATACGCAGTATTTT.